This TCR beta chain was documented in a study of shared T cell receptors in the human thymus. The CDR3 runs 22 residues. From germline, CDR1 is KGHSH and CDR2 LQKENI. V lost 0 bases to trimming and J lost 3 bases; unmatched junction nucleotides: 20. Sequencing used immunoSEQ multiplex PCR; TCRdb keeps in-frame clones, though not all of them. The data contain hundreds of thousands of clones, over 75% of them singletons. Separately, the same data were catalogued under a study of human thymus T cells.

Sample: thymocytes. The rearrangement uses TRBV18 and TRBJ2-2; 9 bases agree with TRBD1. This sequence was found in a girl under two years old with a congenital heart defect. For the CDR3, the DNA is TGTGCCAGCTCACCACCGGTATTCCAAACAGGGGGCAGGCGACAATACACCGGGGAGCTGTTTTTT. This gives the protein CASSPPVFQTGGRRQYTGELFF.